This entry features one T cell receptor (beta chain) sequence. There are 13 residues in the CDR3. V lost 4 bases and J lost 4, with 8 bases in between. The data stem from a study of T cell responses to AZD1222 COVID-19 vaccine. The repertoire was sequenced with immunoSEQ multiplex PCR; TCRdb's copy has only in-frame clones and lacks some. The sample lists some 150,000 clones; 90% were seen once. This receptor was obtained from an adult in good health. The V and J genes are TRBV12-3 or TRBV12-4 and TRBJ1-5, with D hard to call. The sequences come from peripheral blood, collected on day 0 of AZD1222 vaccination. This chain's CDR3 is CASSSSSNQPQHF. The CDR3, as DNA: TGTGCCAGCAGTTCCAGCTCTAATCAGCCCCAGCATTTT.